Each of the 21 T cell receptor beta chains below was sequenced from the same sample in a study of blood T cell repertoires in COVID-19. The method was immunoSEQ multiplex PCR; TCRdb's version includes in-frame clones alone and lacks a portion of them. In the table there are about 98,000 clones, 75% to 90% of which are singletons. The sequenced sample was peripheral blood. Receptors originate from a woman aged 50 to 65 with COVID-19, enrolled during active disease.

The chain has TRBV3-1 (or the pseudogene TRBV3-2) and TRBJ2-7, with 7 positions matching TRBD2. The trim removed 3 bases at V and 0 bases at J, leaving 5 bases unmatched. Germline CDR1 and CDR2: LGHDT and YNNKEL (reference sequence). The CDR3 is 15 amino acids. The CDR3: CASSHLAVVSYEQYF. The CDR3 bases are TGTGCCAGCAGCCACCTAGCGGTCGTCTCCTACGAGCAGTACTTC.

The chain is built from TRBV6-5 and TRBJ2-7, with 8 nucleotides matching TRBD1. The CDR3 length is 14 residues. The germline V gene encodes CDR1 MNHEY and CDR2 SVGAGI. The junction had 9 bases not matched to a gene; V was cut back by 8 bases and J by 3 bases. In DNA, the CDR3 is TGTGCCAGCGCCCCGGGACAGGTAGTCTACGAGCAGTACTTC. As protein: CASAPGQVVYEQYF.

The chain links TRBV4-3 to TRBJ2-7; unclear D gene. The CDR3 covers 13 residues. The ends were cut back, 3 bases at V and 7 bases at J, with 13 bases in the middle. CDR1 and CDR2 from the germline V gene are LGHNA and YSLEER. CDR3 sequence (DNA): TGCGCCAGCAGCCAGTCACCCGAGGTAGAGCAGTACTTC. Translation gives CASSQSPEVEQYF.

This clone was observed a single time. CDR3 protein: CASSYALGSYNEQFF. CDR3 nucleotides: TGTGCCAGCAGTTACGCCCTCGGTTCCTACAATGAGCAGTTCTTC. V usage is TRBV6-5 and J usage is TRBJ2-1; D is undetermined. The CDR3 has 15 amino acids. Germline CDR1 reads MNHEY; CDR2 reads SVGAGI. The V end lost 2 bases, the J end lost 1 base, and 9 bases lay between the germline ends.

Written as DNA, the CDR3 is TGTGCCAGCAACCAACAGGGGGGTCCCCTCCACTTT. The encoded protein is CASNQQGGPLHF. The genes are TRBV7-9 and TRBJ1-6; 8 bases are shared with TRBD1. This CDR3 region has 12 residues. Germline CDR1 and CDR2: SEHNR and FQNEAQ (reference sequence). Losses at the gene ends were 7 bases for V and 13 bases for J; bases not matched to a gene: 6.

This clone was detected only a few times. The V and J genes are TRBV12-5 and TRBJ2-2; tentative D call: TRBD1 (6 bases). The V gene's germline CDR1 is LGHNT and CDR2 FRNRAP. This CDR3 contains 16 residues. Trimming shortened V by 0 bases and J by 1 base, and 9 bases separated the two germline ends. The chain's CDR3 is CASGLVLTGNTGELFF. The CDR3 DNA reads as TGTGCTAGTGGTTTGGTCTTGACAGGGAACACCGGGGAGCTGTTTTTT.

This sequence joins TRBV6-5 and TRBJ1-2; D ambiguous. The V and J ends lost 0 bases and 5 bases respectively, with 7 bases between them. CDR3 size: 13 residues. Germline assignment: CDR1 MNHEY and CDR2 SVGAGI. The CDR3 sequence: CASSYSWEYGYTF. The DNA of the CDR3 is TGTGCCAGCAGTTACTCATGGGAGTATGGCTACACCTTC.

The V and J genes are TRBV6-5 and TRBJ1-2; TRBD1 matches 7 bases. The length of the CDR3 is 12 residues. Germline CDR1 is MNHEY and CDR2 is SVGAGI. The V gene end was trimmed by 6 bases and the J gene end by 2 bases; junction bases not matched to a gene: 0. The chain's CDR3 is CASRQGNYGYTF. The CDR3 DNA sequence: TGTGCCAGCAGACAGGGGAACTATGGCTACACCTTC.

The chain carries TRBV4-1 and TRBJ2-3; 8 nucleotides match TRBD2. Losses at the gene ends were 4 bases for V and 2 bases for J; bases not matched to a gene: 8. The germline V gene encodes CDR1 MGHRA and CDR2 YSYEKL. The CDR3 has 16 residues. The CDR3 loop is CASSPISGANTDTQYF. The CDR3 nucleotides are TGCGCCAGCAGCCCTATTAGCGGGGCCAACACAGATACGCAGTATTTT.

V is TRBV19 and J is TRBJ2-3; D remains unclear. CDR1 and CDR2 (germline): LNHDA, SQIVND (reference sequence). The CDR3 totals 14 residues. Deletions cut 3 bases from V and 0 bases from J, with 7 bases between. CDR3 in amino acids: CASSIQASTDTQYF. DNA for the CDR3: TGTGCCAGTAGTATTCAGGCTAGCACAGATACGCAGTATTTT. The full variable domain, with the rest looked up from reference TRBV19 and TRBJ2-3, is DGGITQSPKYLFRKEGQNVTLSCEQNLNHDAMYWYRQDPGQGLRLIYYSQIVNDFQKGDIAEGYSVSREKKESFPLTVTSAQKNPTAFYLCASSIQASTDTQYFGPGTRLTVL.

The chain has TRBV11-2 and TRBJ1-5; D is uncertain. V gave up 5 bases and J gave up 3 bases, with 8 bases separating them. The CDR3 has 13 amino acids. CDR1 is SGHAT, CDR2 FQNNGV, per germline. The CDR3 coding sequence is TGTGCCAGCAGCCAAAGAGCCAATCAGCCCCAGCATTTT. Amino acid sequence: CASSQRANQPQHF.

Here the CDR3 DNA reads TGCAGCGTTGAAATCCAACAGGACACTGAAGCTTTCTTT. Translation: CSVEIQQDTEAFF. V and J are TRBV29-1 and TRBJ1-1; possibly TRBD1 for D (5 bases). The CDR3 extends over 13 amino acids. The V end was cut by 2 bases, the J end by 3 bases, with 10 bases between. Germline V gene lookup returns CDR1 SQVTM and CDR2 ANQGSEA.

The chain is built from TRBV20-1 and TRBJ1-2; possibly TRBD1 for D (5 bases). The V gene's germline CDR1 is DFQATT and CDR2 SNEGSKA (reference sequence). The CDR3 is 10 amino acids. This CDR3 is CSGGGDGYTF. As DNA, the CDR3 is TGCAGCGGCGGGGGGGACGGCTACACCTTC.

The CDR3, as DNA: TGTGCCAGCAGTCCGGGGGACAGGGGAGTCTACGAGCAGTACTTC. It yields the protein CASSPGDRGVYEQYF. The chain recombines TRBV2 with TRBJ2-7, with TRBD1 matching over 10 bases. The CDR3 is 15 amino acids. Germline CDR1 reads SNHLY; CDR2 reads FYNNEI. V dropped 5 bases and J dropped 3; count of bases not matched to a gene: 7. Full variable domain (missing parts from reference TRBV2 and TRBJ2-7): EPEVTQTPSHQVTQMGQEVILRCVPISNHLYFYWYRQILGQKVEFLVSFYNNEISEKSEIFDDQFSVERPDGSNFTLKIRSTKLEDSAMYFCASSPGDRGVYEQYFGPGTRLTVT.

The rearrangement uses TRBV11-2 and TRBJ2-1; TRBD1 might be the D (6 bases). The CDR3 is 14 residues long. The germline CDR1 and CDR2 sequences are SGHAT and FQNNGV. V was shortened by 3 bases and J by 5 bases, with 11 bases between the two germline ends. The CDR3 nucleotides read TGTGCCAGCAGCTTGTCAGGGGCAAACAATGAGCAGTTCTTC. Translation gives CASSLSGANNEQFF.

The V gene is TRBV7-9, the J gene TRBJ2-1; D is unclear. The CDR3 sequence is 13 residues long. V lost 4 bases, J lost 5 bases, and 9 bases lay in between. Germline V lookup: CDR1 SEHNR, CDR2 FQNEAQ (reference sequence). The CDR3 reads CASSWIGDNEQFF. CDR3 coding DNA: TGTGCCAGCAGCTGGATTGGAGACAATGAGCAGTTCTTC. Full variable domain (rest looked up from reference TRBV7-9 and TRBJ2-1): DTGVSQNPRHKITKRGQNVTFRCDPISEHNRLYWYRQTLGQGPEFLTYFQNEAQLEKSRLLSDRFSAERPKGSFSTLEIQRTEQGDSAMYLCASSWIGDNEQFFGPGTRLTVL.

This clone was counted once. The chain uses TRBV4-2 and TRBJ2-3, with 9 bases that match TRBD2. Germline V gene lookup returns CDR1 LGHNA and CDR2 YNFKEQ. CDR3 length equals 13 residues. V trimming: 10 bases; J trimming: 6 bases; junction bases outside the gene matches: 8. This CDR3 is CAIGRGGVDTQYF. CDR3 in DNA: TGTGCCATAGGGCGGGGGGGCGTGGATACGCAGTATTTT.

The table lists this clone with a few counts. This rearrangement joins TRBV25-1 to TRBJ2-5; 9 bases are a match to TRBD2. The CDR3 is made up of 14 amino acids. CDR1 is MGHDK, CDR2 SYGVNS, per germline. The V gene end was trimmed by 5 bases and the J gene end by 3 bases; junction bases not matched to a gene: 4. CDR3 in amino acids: CASSIRGGEETQYF. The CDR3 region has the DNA TGTGCCAGCAGTATCCGCGGGGGGGAAGAGACCCAGTACTTC.

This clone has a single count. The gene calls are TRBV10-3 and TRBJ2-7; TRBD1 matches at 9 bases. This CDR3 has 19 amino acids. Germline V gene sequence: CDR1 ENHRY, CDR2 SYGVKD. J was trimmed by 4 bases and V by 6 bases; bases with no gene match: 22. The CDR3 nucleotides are TGTGCCATCAGCGACCCCTATCCTGTCCGGGACAGGGATCGGTACGAGCAGTACTTC. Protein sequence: CAISDPYPVRDRDRYEQYF.

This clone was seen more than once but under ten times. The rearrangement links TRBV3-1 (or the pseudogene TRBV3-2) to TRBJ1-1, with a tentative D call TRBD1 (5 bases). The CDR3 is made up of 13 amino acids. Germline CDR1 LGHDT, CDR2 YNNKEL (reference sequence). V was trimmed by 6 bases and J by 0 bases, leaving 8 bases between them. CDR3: CASRTGVNTEAFF. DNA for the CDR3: TGTGCCAGCAGGACGGGGGTGAACACTGAAGCTTTCTTT.

The CDR3 sequence: CASSLGTGLEQYF. Written as DNA, the CDR3 is TGTGCCAGCAGCCTGGGGACAGGGCTCGAGCAGTACTTC. V and J are TRBV13 and TRBJ2-7; 9 bases map to TRBD1. J lost 6 bases, V lost 5 bases, and 5 bases had no gene match. Per the germline V gene, CDR1 is PRHDT and CDR2 is FYEKMQ (reference sequence). CDR3 length: 13 residues.